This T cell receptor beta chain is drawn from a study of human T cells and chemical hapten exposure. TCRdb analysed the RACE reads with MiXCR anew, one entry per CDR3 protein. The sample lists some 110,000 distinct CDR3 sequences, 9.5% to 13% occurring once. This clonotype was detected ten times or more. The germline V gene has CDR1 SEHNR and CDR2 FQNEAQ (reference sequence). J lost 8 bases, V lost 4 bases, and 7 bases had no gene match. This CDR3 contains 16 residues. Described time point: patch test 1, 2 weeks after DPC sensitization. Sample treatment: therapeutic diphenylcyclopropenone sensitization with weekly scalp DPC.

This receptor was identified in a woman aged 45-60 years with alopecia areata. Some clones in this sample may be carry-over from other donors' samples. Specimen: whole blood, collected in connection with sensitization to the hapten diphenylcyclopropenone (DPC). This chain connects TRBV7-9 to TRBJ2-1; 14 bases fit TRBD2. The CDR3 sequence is CASSSGTSGRRDEQFF. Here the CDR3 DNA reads TGTGCCAGCAGCTCCGGGACTAGCGGGAGACGAGATGAGCAGTTCTTC.